This T cell receptor (beta chain) was identified in a study of patients and donors after allogeneic stem cell transplantation. This clonotype has ten or more counts. Each CDR3 protein gets one entry after TCRdb re-called the RT-PCR reads with MiXCR. The top ten hold around 6% of the sample, which has some 880,000 distinct CDR3 sequences, approximately 19% seen once. Sequenced sample: blood, either unsorted or a sorted T cell fraction (not recorded which). This sequence originates from a human donor who was either an allogeneic HSCT recipient or a stem cell or donor lymphocyte infusion donor (not recorded which). It is not recorded whose cells these are; they may come from a transplant donor.

The CDR3 DNA follows: TGTGCCAGCAGTTTGCTAGCGGGGGACAATGAGCAGTTCTTC. Amino acids: CASSLLAGDNEQFF. This chain uses TRBV12-3 or TRBV12-4 with TRBJ2-1; 10 bases map to TRBD2. The CDR3 consists of 14 residues. Trimming at V came to 3 bases and at J to 5 bases, leaving 1 base not matched to a gene.